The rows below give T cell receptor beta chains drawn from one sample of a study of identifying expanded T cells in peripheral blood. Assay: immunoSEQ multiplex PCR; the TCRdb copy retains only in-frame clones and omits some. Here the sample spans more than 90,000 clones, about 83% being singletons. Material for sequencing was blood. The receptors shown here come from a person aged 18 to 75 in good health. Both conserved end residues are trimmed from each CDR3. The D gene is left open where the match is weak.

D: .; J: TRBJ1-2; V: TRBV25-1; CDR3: ATSEYFGSGDGYT
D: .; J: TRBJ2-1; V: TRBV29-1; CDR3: SVGSGINEQF
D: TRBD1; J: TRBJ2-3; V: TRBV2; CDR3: ASSLDRGGTDTQY
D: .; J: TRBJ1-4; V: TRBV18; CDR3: ASSPQEPFNEKLF
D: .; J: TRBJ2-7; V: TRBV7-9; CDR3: ASSHSWAEQY
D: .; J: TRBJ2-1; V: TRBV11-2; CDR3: ASSSMGGGLNNEQF
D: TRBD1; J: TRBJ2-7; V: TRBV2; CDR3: ASSEGTGGVSEQY
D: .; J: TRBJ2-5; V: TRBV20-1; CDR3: SARPAETQY
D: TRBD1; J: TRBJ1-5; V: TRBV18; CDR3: ASSPNRGPGAQH
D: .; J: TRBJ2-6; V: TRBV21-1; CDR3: ASSSGDGRGANVLT
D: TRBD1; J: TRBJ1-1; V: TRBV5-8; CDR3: ASSLGGTGGEAF
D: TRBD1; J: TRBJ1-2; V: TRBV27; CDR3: ASSRRTGLYGYT
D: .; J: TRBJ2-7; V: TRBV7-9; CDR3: ASTLGGYEQY
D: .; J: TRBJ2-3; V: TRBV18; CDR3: ASSPAGTRSSTDTQY
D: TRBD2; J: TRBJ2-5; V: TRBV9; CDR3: ASSVGVVGGGFQDTQY
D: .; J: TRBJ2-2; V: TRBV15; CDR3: ATSRDIVYTGELF
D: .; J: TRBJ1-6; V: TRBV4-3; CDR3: ASSQYPNSPLH
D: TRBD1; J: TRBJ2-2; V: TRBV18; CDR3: ASSPAGTGSNTGELF
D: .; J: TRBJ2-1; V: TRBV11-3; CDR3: ASSLAQDNEQF
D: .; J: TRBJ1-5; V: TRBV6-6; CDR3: ASSRGEGRKPQH
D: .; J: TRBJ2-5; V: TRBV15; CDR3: ATSANRDPGWGETQY
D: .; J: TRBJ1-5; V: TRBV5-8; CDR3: ASSLRRGAVQPQH
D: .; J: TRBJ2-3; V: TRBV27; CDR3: ASSLVWGTDTQY
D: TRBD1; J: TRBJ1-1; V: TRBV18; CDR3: ASSHSADRVGDTEAF
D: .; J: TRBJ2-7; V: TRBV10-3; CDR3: ATKPGTRREQY
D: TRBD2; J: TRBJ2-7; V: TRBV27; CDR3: ASGNPGLAGPQY
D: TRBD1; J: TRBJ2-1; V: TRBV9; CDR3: ASSVKTGEINEQF
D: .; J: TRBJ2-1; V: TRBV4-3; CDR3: ASSQVQGPLYNEQF
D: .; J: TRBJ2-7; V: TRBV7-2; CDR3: ASSLWFSGTYEQY
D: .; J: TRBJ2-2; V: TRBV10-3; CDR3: AIGLDTGELF
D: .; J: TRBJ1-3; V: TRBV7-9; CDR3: ASSLAKGDGGNTIY
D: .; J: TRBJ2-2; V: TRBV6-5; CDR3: ASSWSDRFTGELF
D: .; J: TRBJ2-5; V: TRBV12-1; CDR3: ASSFSGGAVAETQY
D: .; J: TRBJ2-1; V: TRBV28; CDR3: ASSSLNFQGREQF
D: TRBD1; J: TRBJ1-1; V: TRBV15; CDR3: ATSRGRTGASTEAF
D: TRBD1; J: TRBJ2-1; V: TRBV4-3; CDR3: ASSQAFGQGPYNEQF
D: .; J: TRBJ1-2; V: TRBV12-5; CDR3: ASGIGIYGYT
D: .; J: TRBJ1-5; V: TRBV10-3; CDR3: AISPGNSNQPQH
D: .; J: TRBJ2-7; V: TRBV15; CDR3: ATSRDRFEQY
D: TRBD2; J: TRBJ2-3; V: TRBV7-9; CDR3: ASSLGGGGTDTQY
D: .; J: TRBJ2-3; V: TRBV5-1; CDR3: ASSTQPRGTDTQY
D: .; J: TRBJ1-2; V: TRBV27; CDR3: ASGNRAPGYGYT
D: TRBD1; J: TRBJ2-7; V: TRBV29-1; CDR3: SVGGTTYEQY
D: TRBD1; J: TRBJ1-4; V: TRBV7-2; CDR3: ASSYPRGSGEKLF
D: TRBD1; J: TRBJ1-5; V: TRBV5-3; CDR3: ARSSPLWTGDDQPQH
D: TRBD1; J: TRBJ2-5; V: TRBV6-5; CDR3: ASSYFSGGQETQY
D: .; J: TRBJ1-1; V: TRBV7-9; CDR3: ASSLDRNTEAF
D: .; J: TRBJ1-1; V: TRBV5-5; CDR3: ASSLEMGNPTEAF
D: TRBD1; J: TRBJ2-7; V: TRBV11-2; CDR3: ASSPPKTGYLHYEQY
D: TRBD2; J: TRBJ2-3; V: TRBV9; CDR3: ASGGGTDTQY
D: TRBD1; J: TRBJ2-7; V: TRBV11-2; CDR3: ASSAWDSYYEQY
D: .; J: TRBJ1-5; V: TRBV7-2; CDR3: ASSRDSNQPQH
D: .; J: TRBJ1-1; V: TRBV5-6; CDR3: ASSLFQIEAF
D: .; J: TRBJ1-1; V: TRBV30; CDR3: AWSVRSRVDTEAF
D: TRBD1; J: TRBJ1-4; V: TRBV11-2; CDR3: ASSSGTVATNEKLF
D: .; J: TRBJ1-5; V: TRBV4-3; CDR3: ASSQEPRDNQPQH
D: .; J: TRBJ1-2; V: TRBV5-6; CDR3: ASSFLGGSENGYT
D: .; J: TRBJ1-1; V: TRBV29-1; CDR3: SARRKATEAF
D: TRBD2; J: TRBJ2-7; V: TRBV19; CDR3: ASSSTSDFSYEQY